A single sample gave rise to the 30 T cell receptor beta chains below, sequenced in a study of monozygotic twins with inflammatory bowel disease. TCRdb reprocessed the 5' RACE reads, keeping one entry per CDR3 protein, no DNA. Its listing shows some 190,000 distinct CDR3 sequences. Sequencing was carried out using blood. The receptors stem from a human donor with ulcerative colitis or Crohn's disease, or a healthy co-twin of an affected twin (not recorded which).

V and J are TRBV7-2 and TRBJ1-6; TCRdb outputs TRBD1, but without DNA this stays unchecked. The CDR3 length is 15 residues. Germline loops: CDR1 SGHTA, CDR2 FQGNSA. This chain's CDR3 is CASSDRDIYNSPLHF.

This chain links TRBV11-2 with TRBJ2-1. Germline V gene lookup returns CDR1 SGHAT and CDR2 FQNNGV. The CDR3 is made up of 12 amino acids. CDR3 sequence: CASSFGDTEQFF.

The genes are TRBV20-1 and TRBJ2-7. Germline V gene sequence: CDR1 DFQATT, CDR2 SNEGSKA (reference sequence). The CDR3 loop spans 12 amino acids. CDR3 loop: CSARDLGLEQYF.

The V gene is TRBV20-1, the J gene TRBJ2-7; absent DNA, TCRdb's TRBD1 call cannot be checked. The CDR3 has 15 amino acids. Germline assignment: CDR1 DFQATT and CDR2 SNEGSKA (reference sequence). CDR3 sequence: CSAISDSLGTYEQYF.

The chain employs TRBV5-6 and TRBJ2-3; with no DNA, the TCRdb D assignment of TRBD2 cannot be verified. CDR1 is SGHDT, CDR2 YYEEEE, per germline. The CDR3 sequence is 17 residues long. The CDR3 reads CASSSRLAGELTDTQYF. Full variable domain (remainder filled in from reference TRBV5-6 and TRBJ2-3): DAGVTQSPTHLIKTRGQQVTLRCSPKSGHDTVSWYQQALGQGPQFIFQYYEEEERQRGNFPDRFSGHQFPNYSSELNVNALLLGDSALYLCASSSRLAGELTDTQYFGPGTRLTVL.

V and J are TRBV20-1 and TRBJ2-1; as DNA is missing, the TRBD1 call by TCRdb cannot be tested. This CDR3 has 14 residues. Germline CDR1 reads DFQATT; CDR2 reads SNEGSKA (reference sequence). The CDR3 sequence: CSAPGQGGYNEQFF.

The chain uses TRBV7-3 and TRBJ1-2. Germline V gene sequence: CDR1 SGHTA, CDR2 FQGTGA. The CDR3 sequence is 15 residues long. The CDR3 sequence: CASSFDGKTNYGYTF. Using reference TRBV7-3 and TRBJ1-2 for the parts outside the CDR3, the full variable domain is GAGVSQTPSNKVTEKGKYVELRCDPISGHTALYWYRQSLGQGPEFLIYFQGTGAADDSGLPNDRFFAVRPEGSVSTLKIQRTERGDSAVYLCASSFDGKTNYGYTFGSGTRLTVV.

This chain links TRBV12-3 or TRBV12-4 with TRBJ2-1; TCRdb outputs TRBD2, but without DNA this stays unchecked. This CDR3 is built from 14 residues. The CDR3 protein is CASSWASVNNEQFF.

The CDR3 reads CAWSGQGTNTGELFF. The rearrangement joins TRBV30 to TRBJ2-2. The germline V gene encodes CDR1 GTSNPN and CDR2 SVGIG (reference sequence). The length of the CDR3 is 15 residues.

This rearrangement joins TRBV5-1 to TRBJ2-2; without DNA, the TCRdb call of TRBD1 cannot be checked. The CDR3 has 15 amino acids. CDR1 and CDR2 (germline): SGHRS, YFSETQ. The CDR3 reads CASTRTGGEAGELFF.

The chain uses TRBV19 and TRBJ1-6. Germline V gives CDR1 LNHDA, CDR2 SQIVND (reference sequence). The CDR3 is 15 residues long. CDR3 protein: CASSIELAYNSPLHF.

V gene TRBV24-1 combines with J gene TRBJ1-5; TCRdb lists TRBD1, though no DNA is available to test this call. Germline lookup yields CDR1 KGHDR and CDR2 SFDVKD. The CDR3 loop spans 13 amino acids. The CDR3: CATSDSGNQPQHF.

The chain carries TRBV5-1 and TRBJ1-5; TCRdb calls TRBD1, which cannot be checked without DNA. Germline V gene sequence: CDR1 SGHRS, CDR2 YFSETQ. This CDR3 contains 15 residues. CDR3 sequence reads: CASRIGTGQGQPQHF.

The chain has TRBV7-9 and TRBJ2-1. CDR3 length: 16 amino acids. From germline, CDR1 is SEHNR and CDR2 FQNEAQ (reference sequence). CDR3 in amino acids: CASSFFGPKVGNEQFF.

This chain links TRBV30 with TRBJ1-2; TCRdb names TRBD1, which stays unverified in the absence of DNA. This CDR3 has 13 amino acids. Germline CDR1 is GTSNPN and CDR2 is SVGIG (reference sequence). The CDR3 region is CAWSVDGADGYTF.

The chain combines TRBV7-9 with TRBJ2-1; TCRdb lists TRBD2, though no DNA is available to test this call. Looked up from germline, CDR1 is SEHNR and CDR2 is FQNEAQ (reference sequence). The CDR3 has 13 residues. The CDR3: CASRSLAGGEQFF. The variable domain in full, completed from reference TRBV7-9 and TRBJ2-1, reads DTGVSQNPRHKITKRGQNVTFRCDPISEHNRLYWYRQTLGQGPEFLTYFQNEAQLEKSRLLSDRFSAERPKGSFSTLEIQRTEQGDSAMYLCASRSLAGGEQFFGPGTRLTVL.

The gene calls are TRBV4-1 and TRBJ1-6. Germline CDR1 MGHRA, CDR2 YSYEKL. The CDR3 extends over 17 amino acids. The CDR3 loop is CASSQPGQRRGHSPLHF.

The rearrangement links TRBV18 to TRBJ2-5. The CDR3 runs 14 residues. Germline-derived CDR1 and CDR2 are KGHSH and LQKENI. CDR3 amino acids: CASSPVSQEETQYF.

The V call is TRBV15, the J call TRBJ2-1; TCRdb names TRBD2, which stays unverified in the absence of DNA. The CDR3 consists of 16 residues. Looked up from germline, CDR1 is LNHNV and CDR2 is YYDKDF (reference sequence). CDR3: CATSRRREGKGNEQFF.

The chain carries TRBV18 and TRBJ2-3; TCRdb returns TRBD2, unconfirmable since there is no DNA. CDR1 is KGHSH and CDR2 is LQKENI in the germline V gene. The CDR3 sequence is 15 residues long. CDR3 region: CASSTEQGPTDTQYF.

The CDR3 loop is CASSLGLAPLLQEEQYF. The chain carries TRBV5-1 and TRBJ2-7; TCRdb returns TRBD2, unconfirmable since there is no DNA. Per the germline V gene, CDR1 is SGHRS and CDR2 is YFSETQ. CDR3 size: 17 residues.

This sequence joins TRBV19 and TRBJ1-1. Germline V gene lookup returns CDR1 LNHDA and CDR2 SQIVND (reference sequence). CDR3 size: 14 residues. CDR3 amino acids: CASTAQLGNTEAFF.

The rearrangement uses TRBV7-9 and TRBJ2-7; absent DNA, TCRdb's TRBD1 call cannot be checked. The CDR3 runs to 13 residues. Germline V CDR1 and CDR2: SEHNR, FQNEAQ (reference sequence). The CDR3: CASSRDSLGEQYF.

The chain uses TRBV20-1 and TRBJ2-5. Per the germline V gene, CDR1 is DFQATT and CDR2 is SNEGSKA (reference sequence). CDR3 length: 11 amino acids. The CDR3 spells CSARERETQYF.

The chain employs TRBV29-1 and TRBJ2-1; TCRdb proposes TRBD2, but this gene call is untestable without DNA. CDR3 size: 15 residues. Germline V gene data show CDR1 as SQVTM and CDR2 as ANQGSEA. This chain's CDR3 is CSVRTSGASYNEQFF.

The chain combines TRBV5-1 with TRBJ1-1. Germline CDR1 is SGHRS and CDR2 is YFSETQ. The CDR3 is 14 amino acids. The CDR3 reads CASSFGTSNTEAFF. Complete variable domain (other parts from reference TRBV5-1 and TRBJ1-1): KAGVTQTPRYLIKTRGQQVTLSCSPISGHRSVSWYQQTPGQGLQFLFEYFSETQRNKGNFPGRFSGRQFSNSRSEMNVSTLELGDSALYLCASSFGTSNTEAFFGQGTRLTVV.

This chain uses TRBV12-5 with TRBJ2-7; the TCRdb D gene call, TRBD1, has no DNA to confirm it. Germline CDR1 is LGHNT and CDR2 is FRNRAP. CDR3 length equals 15 residues. The CDR3 reads CASGSPGQGTYEQYF. The full variable domain, with the rest looked up from reference TRBV12-5 and TRBJ2-7, is DARVTQTPRHKVTEMGQEVTMRCQPILGHNTVFWYRQTMMQGLELLAYFRNRAPLDDSGMPKDRFSAEMPDATLATLKIQPSEPRDSAVYFCASGSPGQGTYEQYFGPGTRLTVT.

The gene calls are TRBV5-1 and TRBJ2-1; the D gene TCRdb calls, TRBD2, cannot be checked with no DNA. Germline lookup yields CDR1 SGHRS and CDR2 YFSETQ. The CDR3 loop spans 15 amino acids. CDR3 protein: CASSFGRATLDEQFF. Filled out from reference TRBV5-1 and TRBJ2-1, the complete variable domain reads KAGVTQTPRYLIKTRGQQVTLSCSPISGHRSVSWYQQTPGQGLQFLFEYFSETQRNKGNFPGRFSGRQFSNSRSEMNVSTLELGDSALYLCASSFGRATLDEQFFGPGTRLTVL.

This chain connects TRBV4-1 to TRBJ2-5; the D call of TRBD1 rests on TCRdb alone, since no DNA is present to check it. The CDR3 totals 15 residues. Germline V gene sequence: CDR1 MGHRA, CDR2 YSYEKL. CDR3 protein: CASRLTGFPQETQYF.

J is TRBJ2-3 and V is TRBV12-3 or TRBV12-4; TCRdb outputs TRBD2, but without DNA this stays unchecked. CDR3 size: 15 residues. The CDR3: CASLSLAGVADTQYF.